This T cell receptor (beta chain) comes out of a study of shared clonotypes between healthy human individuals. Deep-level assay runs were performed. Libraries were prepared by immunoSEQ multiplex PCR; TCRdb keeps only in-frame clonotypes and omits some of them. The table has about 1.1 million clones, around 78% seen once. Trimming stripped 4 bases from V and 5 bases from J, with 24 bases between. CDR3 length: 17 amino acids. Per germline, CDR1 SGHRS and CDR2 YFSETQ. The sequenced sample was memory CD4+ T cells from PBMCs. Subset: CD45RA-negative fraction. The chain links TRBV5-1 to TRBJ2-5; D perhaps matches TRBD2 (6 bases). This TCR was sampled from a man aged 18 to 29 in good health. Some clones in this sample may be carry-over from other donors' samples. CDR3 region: CASSDGTAAHPLETQYF. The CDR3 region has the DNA TGCGCCAGCAGCGACGGGACTGCGGCCCACCCCCTCGAGACCCAGTACTTC.